This T cell receptor beta chain was found in a study of post-analysis software for immune sequencing data. Study-wide background: Several disease courses (relapsing-remitting, secondary progressive and progressive-relapsing) of multiple sclerosis were included.

Study-wide findings and caveats: Comparison with controls showed significantly lower normalized Chao1 diversity in multiple sclerosis patients. The five TRBV segments detected at higher frequency in patients than in controls included TRBV5-6, TRBV5-1 and TRBV20-1.

The germline V gene encodes CDR1 PRHDT and CDR2 FYEKMQ (reference sequence). Trimming cost V 0 bases and J 9 bases; bases outside gene matches: 5. The CDR3 runs to 14 residues. Every TCR beta cDNA library bore unique molecular identifiers. Via MiXCR, TCRdb re-called the PCR reads, giving one row per CDR3 protein. The data show around 400,000 distinct CDR3 sequences, about a third seen once. This clonotype was seen more than once but under ten times. Antigen unknown. The sequenced sample was blood. The clonotype originates from a girl aged 5-17 years with multiple sclerosis. The chain recombines TRBV13 with TRBJ2-1, with 7 bases that match TRBD1. The CDR3 DNA follows: TGTGCCAGCAGCTTAGGTGACAGGGAGACTGAGCAGTTCTTC. Its protein is CASSLGDRETEQFF.